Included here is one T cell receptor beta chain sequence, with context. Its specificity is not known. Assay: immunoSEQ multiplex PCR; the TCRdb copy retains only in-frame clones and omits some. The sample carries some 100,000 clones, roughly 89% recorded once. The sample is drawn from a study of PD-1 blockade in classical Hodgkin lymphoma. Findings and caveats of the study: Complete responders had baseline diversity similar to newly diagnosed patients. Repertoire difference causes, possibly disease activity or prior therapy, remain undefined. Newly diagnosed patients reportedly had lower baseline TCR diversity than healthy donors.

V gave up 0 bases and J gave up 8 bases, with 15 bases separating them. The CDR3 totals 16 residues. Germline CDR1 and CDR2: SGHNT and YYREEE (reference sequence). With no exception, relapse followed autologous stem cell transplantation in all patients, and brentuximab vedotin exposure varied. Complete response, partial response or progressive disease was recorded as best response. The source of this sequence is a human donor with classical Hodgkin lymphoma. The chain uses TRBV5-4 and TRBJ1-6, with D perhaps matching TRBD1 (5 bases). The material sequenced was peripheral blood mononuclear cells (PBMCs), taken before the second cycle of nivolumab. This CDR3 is CASSLEIGHRDSPLHF. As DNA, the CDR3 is TGTGCCAGCAGCTTGGAAATCGGACATCGGGATTCACCCCTCCACTTT.